The 10 T cell receptor beta chains reported below all come from one sample, sequenced in a study of regulatory T cells in long-lasting Graves disease. HTBI primers from iRepertoire and Arm-PCR of CDR3 regions yielded the TCR beta libraries. TCRdb itself ran the multiplex PCR reads through MiXCR, one entry per CDR3 protein. The top ten hold approximately 15% of the sample, which has 400,000 to 500,000 distinct CDR3 sequences, roughly 15% seen once. The time point was: newly diagnosed GD, antithyroid drugs for less than 3 months. PBMC-extracted RNA yielded the TCR library. This sample also belongs to another study, concerning T cells in Graves' hyperthyroidism and ophthalmopathy.

The sequenced sample was peripheral blood mononuclear cells (PBMCs), obtained at new diagnosis, from a patient treated with antithyroid drugs. These receptors were taken from a woman aged 50 to 60 with Graves disease.

There are many counts of this clonotype. The V gene is TRBV2, the J gene TRBJ1-5; D not certain. The CDR3 consists of 14 residues. The germline V gene encodes CDR1 SNHLY and CDR2 FYNNEI. The V end was cut by 7 bases, the J end by 5 bases, with 15 bases between. The DNA of the CDR3 is TGTGCCAGCACTCCGACCGCGGCCGATCAGCCCCAGCATTTT. It codes for CASTPTAADQPQHF.

As for this clonotype: A much larger clone differs by one base, so this may be a read error. The chain has TRBV28 and TRBJ1-1, with D hard to call. Per the germline V gene, CDR1 is MDHEN and CDR2 is SYDVKM. The CDR3 is made up of 15 amino acids. Trimming removed 4 bases at V and 2 bases at J, with 14 bases between. DNA for the CDR3: TGTGCCAGCAGTTCGAGTTACGGCATAAACACTGAAGCTTTCTTT. Amino acids: CASSSSYGINTEAFF.

This clonotype was seen more than once but under ten times. V and J are TRBV30 and TRBJ2-6, with a tentative D call TRBD1 (6 bases). V was shortened by 4 bases and J by 1 base, with 8 bases between the two germline ends. CDR1 is GTSNPN, CDR2 SVGIG, per germline (reference sequence). This CDR3 is built from 14 residues. CDR3 loop: CAWTTGSGANVLTF. CDR3 DNA: TGTGCCTGGACCACAGGGTCTGGGGCCAACGTCCTGACTTTC. Combining the CDR3 with reference TRBV30 and TRBJ2-6 gives the whole variable domain SQTIHQWPATLVQPVGSPLSLECTVEGTSNPNLYWYRQAAGRGLQLLFYSVGIGQISSEVPQNLSASRPQDRQFILSSKKLLLSDSGFYLCAWTTGSGANVLTFGAGSRLTVL.

The genes are TRBV12-3 or TRBV12-4 and TRBJ2-1; 8 nucleotides align to TRBD2. CDR3 length: 16 residues. V gave up 6 bases and J gave up 6 bases; unmatched junction bases: 13. The CDR3 DNA sequence: TGTGCCAGCAGATTTGGGGTGGTAGCGGGATTCAATGAGCAGTTCTTC. It specifies CASRFGVVAGFNEQFF.

The J gene is TRBJ1-5, the V gene TRBV20-1; 7 positions agree with TRBD1. The CDR3 has 15 amino acids. V shed 4 bases, J shed 2 bases, and the junction held 8 bases outside the gene matches. Germline values: CDR1 DFQATT, CDR2 SNEGSKA (reference sequence). CDR3 amino acids: CSAIRGGQGNQPQHF. In nucleotides, the CDR3 is TGCAGTGCTATACGAGGTGGACAGGGCAATCAGCCCCAGCATTTT.

This clonotype was recorded at least ten times. The chain joins TRBV7-3 to TRBJ2-2; the match to TRBD1 covers 9 bases. Germline CDR1 SGHTA, CDR2 FQGTGA. This CDR3 has 16 residues. Losses at the gene ends were 2 bases for V and 5 bases for J; bases not matched to a gene: 6. CDR3 DNA sequence: TGTGCCAGCAGCTTATCCCCCGGGACAGGGACCGGGGAGCTGTTTTTT. Encoded protein: CASSLSPGTGTGELFF. The variable domain in full, completed from reference TRBV7-3 and TRBJ2-2, reads GAGVSQTPSNKVTEKGKYVELRCDPISGHTALYWYRQSLGQGPEFLIYFQGTGAADDSGLPNDRFFAVRPEGSVSTLKIQRTERGDSAVYLCASSLSPGTGTGELFFGEGSRLTVL.

This clonotype was observed many times. This rearrangement joins TRBV30 to TRBJ1-6; D remains ambiguous. V lost 4 bases, J lost 3 bases, and 13 bases lay in between. CDR1 is GTSNPN, CDR2 SVGIG, per germline (reference sequence). CDR3 size: 15 residues. In DNA, the CDR3 is TGTGCCTGGAAGGTGGCAGCAAACTATAATTCACCCCTCCACTTT. Amino acid sequence: CAWKVAANYNSPLHF.

This sequence joins TRBV5-1 and TRBJ2-6; D call uncertain. Germline assignment: CDR1 SGHRS and CDR2 YFSETQ. The V end lost 0 bases, the J end lost 2 bases, and 6 bases lay between the germline ends. The CDR3 spans 15 residues. The chain's CDR3 is CASSLGATGANVLTF. The CDR3 DNA is TGCGCCAGCAGCTTGGGGGCCACTGGGGCCAACGTCCTGACTTTC.

Worth noting for this clonotype: A much larger clonotype is one base distant, so this may be a read error. The J gene is TRBJ2-3, the V gene TRBV5-1; D remains ambiguous. The germline gives CDR1 SGHRS, CDR2 YFSETQ. The CDR3 length is 12 residues. V was shortened by 4 bases and J by 5 bases, with 8 bases between the two germline ends. This CDR3 reads CASSNNGDTQYF. The DNA for the CDR3 is TGCGCCAGCAGCAACAATGGAGATACGCAGTATTTT.

This clonotype was picked up many times. V and J are TRBV12-3 or TRBV12-4 and TRBJ1-4; 7 bases align to TRBD1. The V and J ends lost 6 bases and 7 bases, in that order; junction bases with no gene match: 8. The CDR3 runs 14 residues. This chain's CDR3 is CASSLHRGGEKLFF. CDR3 nucleotide sequence: TGTGCCAGCAGCCTCCACAGGGGAGGTGAAAAACTGTTTTTT.